The rows below give T cell receptor beta chains drawn from one sample of a study of T cell changes during pregnancy in multiple sclerosis. Sequencing was performed with immunoSEQ multiplex PCR; in TCRdb, only in-frame clones are kept and a portion is missing. The sample includes approximately 100,000 clones, 91% seen only once; the top ten take 3.1%. The source was peripheral blood, collected in the second trimester of pregnancy. These receptors originate from a female donor with multiple sclerosis, enrolled in a pregnancy study. CDR3s include the opening cysteine and the closing phenylalanine or tryptophan. The order of the fields is D gene, clone size, V gene, J gene, CDR3 DNA, CDR3 protein. A D gene is named only where the DNA matches it firmly. Expanded clones are given a class, and other clones once, few, many or no size at all.

>TRBD1|once|TRBV6-5|TRBJ1-5
TGTGCCAGCAGTTACCGCGGACAGGGAATCAATCAGCCCCAGCATTTT
CASSYRGQGINQPQHF
>TRBD1|.|TRBV9|TRBJ1-5
TGTGCCAGCAGCGTAGTATGGGACAGAAGTAATCAGCCCCAGCATTTT
CASSVVWDRSNQPQHF
>.|.|TRBV28|TRBJ2-5
TGTGCCAGCAGTTTGGGGGGAATACAAGGGACCCAGTACTTC
CASSLGGIQGTQYF
>TRBD2|once|TRBV7-9|TRBJ2-1
TGTGCCAGCAGTGGCGGGGGGAGCTACAATGAGCAGTTCTTC
CASSGGGSYNEQFF
>.|.|TRBV30|TRBJ1-1
TGTGCCTGGAGATACAGCATGAACACTGAAGCTTTCTTT
CAWRYSMNTEAFF
>.|once|TRBV30|TRBJ2-2
TGTGCCTGGAGTGTAGCTAGAGCCGGGGAGCTGTTTTTT
CAWSVARAGELFF
>.|.|TRBV4-1|TRBJ2-7
TGCGCCAGCAGCCACAGTCGGAAGGGGTACGAGCAGTACTTC
CASSHSRKGYEQYF
>.|.|TRBV28|TRBJ2-3
TGTGCCAGCAGTTTTGGGCAGGTCACAGATACGCAGTATTTT
CASSFGQVTDTQYF
>.|.|TRBV4-1|TRBJ2-7
TGCGCCAGCAGCCAAGGCCGAGGGGGGGCTAATTCCTACGAGCAGTACTTC
CASSQGRGGANSYEQYF
>TRBD1|.|TRBV5-1|TRBJ2-7
TGCGCCAGCAGCTTGCACGGGACAGGGGCCACCTACGAGCAGTACTTC
CASSLHGTGATYEQYF
>.|.|TRBV15|TRBJ1-5
TGTGCCACGGGGGGGGATCAGCCCCAGCATTTT
CATGGDQPQHF
>.|.|TRBV27|TRBJ1-6
TGTGCCAGCAGTTTTACAGGGCCGAATTCACCCCTCCACTTT
CASSFTGPNSPLHF
>.|.|TRBV13|TRBJ1-2
TGTGCCAGCAGCTTAGTAAGTCCAACTAAGGGCTACACCTTC
CASSLVSPTKGYTF
>TRBD1|.|TRBV5-1|TRBJ2-6
TGCGCCAGCAGCTCACAGGGGCGAATCAACCCCTCTGGGGCCAACGTCCTGACTTTC
CASSSQGRINPSGANVLTF
>TRBD2|.|TRBV10-1|TRBJ2-5
TGCGCCAGCAGTGAGTCGAAGCTAGCGGGAGAAGAGACCCAGTACTTC
CASSESKLAGEETQYF
>.|.|TRBV28|TRBJ2-7
TGTGCCAGCAGTTTGGGCACCAAGTACGAGCAGTACTTC
CASSLGTKYEQYF
>TRBD2|.|TRBV7-8|TRBJ2-1
TGTGCCAGCAGCTTAGCGGGAGGGTACAATGAGCAGTTCTTC
CASSLAGGYNEQFF
>.|.|TRBV28|TRBJ1-4
TGTGCCAGCAGCCTCGACAGTTTTCTGTTTTTT
CASSLDSFLFF
>TRBD2|.|TRBV7-2|TRBJ2-7
TGTGCCAGCAGCGCTACGGGAGGGACCGGGCCCTCTACATGGGAGCAGTACTTC
CASSATGGTGPSTWEQYF
>TRBD2|.|TRBV19|TRBJ2-1
TGTGCCAGCACTAAGCGGGAGTATTACAATGAGCAGTTCTTC
CASTKREYYNEQFF
>.|.|TRBV28|TRBJ2-7
TGTGCCAGCAGCCCTCGTCTAGCGCCAGGGGAGCAGTACTTC
CASSPRLAPGEQYF
>.|.|TRBV7-2|TRBJ1-1
TGTGCCAGCAGCCCACGAGAGGGCATGAACACTGAAGCTTTCTTT
CASSPREGMNTEAFF
>.|.|TRBV7-9|TRBJ2-7
TGTGCCAGCAGCTTAGGGCGGAGCTCCTACGAGCAGTACTTC
CASSLGRSSYEQYF
>TRBD1|many|TRBV11-3|TRBJ1-2
TGTGCCAGGCCATACGGACAGGTCTATGGCTACACCTTC
CARPYGQVYGYTF
>.|once|TRBV6-1|TRBJ2-2
TGTGCCAGCAGCCGGACTATGAAGAACGGGGAGCTGTTTTTT
CASSRTMKNGELFF
>.|.|TRBV2|TRBJ2-3
TGTGCCAGCAGTGGCTTGACAAGGAACACAGATACGCAGTATTTT
CASSGLTRNTDTQYF
>.|.|TRBV9|TRBJ2-1
TGTGCCAGCAGCACCAGATTGGGGGGGACAAACAATGAGCAGTTCTTC
CASSTRLGGTNNEQFF